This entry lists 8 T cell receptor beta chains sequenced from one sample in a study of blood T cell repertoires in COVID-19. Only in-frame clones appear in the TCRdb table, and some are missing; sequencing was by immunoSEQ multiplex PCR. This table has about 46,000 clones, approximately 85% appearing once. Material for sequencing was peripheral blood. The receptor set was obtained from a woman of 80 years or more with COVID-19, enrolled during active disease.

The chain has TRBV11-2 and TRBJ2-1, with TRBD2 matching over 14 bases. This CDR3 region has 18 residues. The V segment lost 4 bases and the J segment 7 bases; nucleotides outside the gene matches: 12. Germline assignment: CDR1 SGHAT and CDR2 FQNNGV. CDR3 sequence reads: CASSSGGTSGGSRNEQFF. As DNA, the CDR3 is TGTGCCAGCAGCTCCGGCGGGACTAGCGGGGGATCGAGGAATGAGCAGTTCTTC. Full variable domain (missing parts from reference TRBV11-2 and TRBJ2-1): EAGVAQSPRYKIIEKRQSVAFWCNPISGHATLYWYQQILGQGPKLLIQFQNNGVVDDSQLPKDRFSAERLKGVDSTLKIQPAKLEDSAVYLCASSSGGTSGGSRNEQFFGPGTRLTVL.

CDR3 sequence: CASSPLEQGVGGYTF. CDR3 DNA sequence: TGTGCCAGCTCACCACTGGAACAGGGCGTTGGTGGCTACACCTTC. The V gene is TRBV18, the J gene TRBJ1-2, with D possibly matching TRBD1 (6 bases). Germline CDR1 is KGHSH and CDR2 is LQKENI. V dropped 1 base and J dropped 7 bases, with 16 bases sitting between them. This CDR3 region has 15 residues.

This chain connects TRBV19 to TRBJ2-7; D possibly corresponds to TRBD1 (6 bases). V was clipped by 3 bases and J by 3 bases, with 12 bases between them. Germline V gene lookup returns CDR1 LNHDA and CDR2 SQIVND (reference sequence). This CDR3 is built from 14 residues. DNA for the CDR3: TGTGCCAGTAGTATTACAGGACAGAACTACGAGCAGTACTTC. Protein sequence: CASSITGQNYEQYF.

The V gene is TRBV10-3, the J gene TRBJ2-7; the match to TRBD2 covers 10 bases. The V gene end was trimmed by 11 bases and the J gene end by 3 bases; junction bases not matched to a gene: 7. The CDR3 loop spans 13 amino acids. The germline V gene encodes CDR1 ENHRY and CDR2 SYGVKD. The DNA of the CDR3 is TGTGCCGCCGCCGGGACTAGCGACTACGAGCAGTACTTC. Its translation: CAAAGTSDYEQYF.

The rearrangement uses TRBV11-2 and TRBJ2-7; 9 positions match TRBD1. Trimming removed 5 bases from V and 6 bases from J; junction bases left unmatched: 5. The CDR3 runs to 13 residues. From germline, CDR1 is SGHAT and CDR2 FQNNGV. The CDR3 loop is CASSGTGFGEQYF. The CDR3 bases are TGTGCCAGCAGCGGGACAGGGTTCGGCGAGCAGTACTTC.

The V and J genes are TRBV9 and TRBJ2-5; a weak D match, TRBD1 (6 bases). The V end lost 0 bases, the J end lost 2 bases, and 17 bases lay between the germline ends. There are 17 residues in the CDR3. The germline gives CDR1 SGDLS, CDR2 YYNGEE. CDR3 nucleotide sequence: TGTGCCAGCAGCGTAGAACCAGGAAGGGGGTCACAAGAGACCCAGTACTTC. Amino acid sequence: CASSVEPGRGSQETQYF. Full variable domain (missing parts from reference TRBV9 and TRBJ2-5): DSGVTQTPKHLITATGQRVTLRCSPRSGDLSVYWYQQSLDQGLQFLIQYYNGEERAKGNILERFSAQQFPDLHSELNLSSLELGDSALYFCASSVEPGRGSQETQYFGPGTRLLVL.

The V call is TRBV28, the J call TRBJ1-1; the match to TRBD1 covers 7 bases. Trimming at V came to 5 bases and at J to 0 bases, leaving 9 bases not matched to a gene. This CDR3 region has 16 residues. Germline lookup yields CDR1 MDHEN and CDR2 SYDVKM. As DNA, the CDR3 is TGTGCCAGCAGTACGCCGGGACAGATTATGAACACTGAAGCTTTCTTT. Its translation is CASSTPGQIMNTEAFF.

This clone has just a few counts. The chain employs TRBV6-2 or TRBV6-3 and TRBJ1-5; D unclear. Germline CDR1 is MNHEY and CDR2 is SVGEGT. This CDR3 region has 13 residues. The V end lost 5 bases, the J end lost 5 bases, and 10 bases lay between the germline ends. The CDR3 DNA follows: TGTGCCAGCAGTCGGTCGCTTGATCAGCCCCAGCATTTT. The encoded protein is CASSRSLDQPQHF.